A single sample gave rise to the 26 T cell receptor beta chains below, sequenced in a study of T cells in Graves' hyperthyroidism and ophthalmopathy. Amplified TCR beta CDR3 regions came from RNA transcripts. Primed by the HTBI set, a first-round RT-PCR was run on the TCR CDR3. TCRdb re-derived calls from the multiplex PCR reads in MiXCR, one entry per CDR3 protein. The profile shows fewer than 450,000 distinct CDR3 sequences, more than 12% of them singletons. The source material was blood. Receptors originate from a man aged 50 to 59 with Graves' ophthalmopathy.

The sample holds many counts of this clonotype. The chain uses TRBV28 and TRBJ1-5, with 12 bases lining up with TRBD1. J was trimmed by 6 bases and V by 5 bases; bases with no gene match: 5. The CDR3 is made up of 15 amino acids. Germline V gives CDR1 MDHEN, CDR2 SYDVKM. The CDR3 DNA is TGTGCCAGCAGTAGTGGGACAGGGGGCGGTCAGCCCCAGCATTTT. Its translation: CASSSGTGGGQPQHF.

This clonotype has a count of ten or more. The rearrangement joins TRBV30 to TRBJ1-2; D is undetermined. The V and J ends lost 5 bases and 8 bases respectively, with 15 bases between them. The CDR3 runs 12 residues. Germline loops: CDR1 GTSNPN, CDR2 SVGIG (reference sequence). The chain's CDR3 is CAWGLIRLGYTF. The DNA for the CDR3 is TGTGCCTGGGGCTTAATCCGGCTGGGCTACACCTTC.

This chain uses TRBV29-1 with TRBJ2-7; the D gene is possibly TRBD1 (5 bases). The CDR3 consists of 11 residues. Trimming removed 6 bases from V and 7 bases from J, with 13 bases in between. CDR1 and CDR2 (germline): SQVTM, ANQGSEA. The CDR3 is CSVETDREQYF. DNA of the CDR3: TGCAGCGTCGAGACAGATAGGGAGCAGTACTTC.

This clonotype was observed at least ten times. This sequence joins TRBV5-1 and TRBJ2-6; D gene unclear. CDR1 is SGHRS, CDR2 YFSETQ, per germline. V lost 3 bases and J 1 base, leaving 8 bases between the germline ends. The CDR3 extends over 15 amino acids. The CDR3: CASSWTLSGANVLTF. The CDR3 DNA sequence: TGCGCCAGCAGCTGGACCTTATCTGGGGCCAACGTCCTGACTTTC.

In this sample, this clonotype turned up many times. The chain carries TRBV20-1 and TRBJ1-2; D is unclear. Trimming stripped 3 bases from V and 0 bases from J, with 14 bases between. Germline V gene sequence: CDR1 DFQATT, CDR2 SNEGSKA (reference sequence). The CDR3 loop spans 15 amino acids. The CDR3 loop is CSARAPHIANYGYTF. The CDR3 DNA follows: TGCAGTGCTAGGGCCCCCCATATAGCTAACTATGGCTACACCTTC.

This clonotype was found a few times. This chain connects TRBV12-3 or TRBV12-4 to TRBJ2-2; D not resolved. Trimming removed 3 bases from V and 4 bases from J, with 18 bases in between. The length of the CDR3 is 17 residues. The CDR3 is CASSLKVLSSRTGELFF. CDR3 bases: TGTGCCAGCAGTTTGAAAGTTTTGTCTAGTCGCACCGGGGAGCTGTTTTTT.

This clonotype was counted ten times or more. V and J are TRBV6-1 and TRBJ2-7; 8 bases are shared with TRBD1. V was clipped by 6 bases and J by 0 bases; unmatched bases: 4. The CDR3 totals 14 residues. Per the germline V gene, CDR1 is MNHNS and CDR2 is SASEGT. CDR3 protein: CASRRTGTSYEQYF. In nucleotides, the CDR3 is TGTGCCAGCAGGAGGACAGGGACCTCCTACGAGCAGTACTTC.

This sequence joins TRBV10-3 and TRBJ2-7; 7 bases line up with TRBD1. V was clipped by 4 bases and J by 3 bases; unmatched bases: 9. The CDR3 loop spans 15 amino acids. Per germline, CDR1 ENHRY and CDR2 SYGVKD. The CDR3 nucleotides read TGTGCCATCAGTGCGTCCGGGACAGCTCTCTACGAGCAGTACTTC. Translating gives CAISASGTALYEQYF.

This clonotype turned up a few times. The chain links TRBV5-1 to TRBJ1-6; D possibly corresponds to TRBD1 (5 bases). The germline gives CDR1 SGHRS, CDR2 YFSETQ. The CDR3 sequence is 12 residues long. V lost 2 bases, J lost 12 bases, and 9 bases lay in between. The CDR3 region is CASSFTGGPLHF. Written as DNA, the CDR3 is TGCGCCAGCAGCTTTACAGGCGGACCCCTCCACTTT.

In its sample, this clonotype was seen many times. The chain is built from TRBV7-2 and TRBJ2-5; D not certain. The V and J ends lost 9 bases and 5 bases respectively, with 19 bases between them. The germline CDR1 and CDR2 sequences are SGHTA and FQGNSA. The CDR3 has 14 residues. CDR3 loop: CARPSAQNAETQYF. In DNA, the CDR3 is TGTGCCAGACCCTCAGCCCAGAACGCTGAGACCCAGTACTTC.

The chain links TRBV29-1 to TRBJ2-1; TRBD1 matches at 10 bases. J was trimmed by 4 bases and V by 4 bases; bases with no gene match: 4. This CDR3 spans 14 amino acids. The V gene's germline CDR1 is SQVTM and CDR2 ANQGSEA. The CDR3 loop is CSVAKGQGYNEQFF. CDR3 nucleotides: TGCAGCGTTGCGAAGGGACAGGGGTACAATGAGCAGTTCTTC.

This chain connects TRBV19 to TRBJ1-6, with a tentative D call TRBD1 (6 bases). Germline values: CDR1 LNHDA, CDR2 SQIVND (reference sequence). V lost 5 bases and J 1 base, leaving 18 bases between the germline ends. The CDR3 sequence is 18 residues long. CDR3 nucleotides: TGTGCCAGTAGTTCCACCTGGGGGCGCGGTTCCTATAATTCACCCCTCCACTTT. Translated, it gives CASSSTWGRGSYNSPLHF.

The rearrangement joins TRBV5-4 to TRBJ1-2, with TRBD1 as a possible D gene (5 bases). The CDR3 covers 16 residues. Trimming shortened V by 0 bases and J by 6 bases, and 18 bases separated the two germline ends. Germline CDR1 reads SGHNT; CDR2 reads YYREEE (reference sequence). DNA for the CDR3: TGTGCCAGCAGCTTGGTGGCGGGTTGGGGGTCTGATGGCTACACCTTC. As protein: CASSLVAGWGSDGYTF.

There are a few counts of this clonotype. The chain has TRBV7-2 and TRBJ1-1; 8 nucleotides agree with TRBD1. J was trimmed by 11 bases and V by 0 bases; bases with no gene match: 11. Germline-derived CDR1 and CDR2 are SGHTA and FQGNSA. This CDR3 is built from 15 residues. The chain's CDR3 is CASSLAQGAQFRAFF. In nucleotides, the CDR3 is TGTGCCAGCAGCTTAGCCCAGGGGGCGCAGTTTAGGGCTTTCTTT.

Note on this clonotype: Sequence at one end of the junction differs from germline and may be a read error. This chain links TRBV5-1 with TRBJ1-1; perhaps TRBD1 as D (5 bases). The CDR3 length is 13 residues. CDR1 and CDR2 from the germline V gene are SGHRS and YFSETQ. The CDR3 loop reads CASGLSGSTEAFF. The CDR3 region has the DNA TGCGCCAGCGGCTTGTCAGGGAGCACTGAAGCTTTCTTT.

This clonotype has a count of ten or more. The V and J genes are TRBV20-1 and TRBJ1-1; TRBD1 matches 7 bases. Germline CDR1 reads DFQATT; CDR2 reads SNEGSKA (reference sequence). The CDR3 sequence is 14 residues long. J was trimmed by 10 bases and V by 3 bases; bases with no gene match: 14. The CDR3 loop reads CSASDHQGGSGAFF. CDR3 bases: TGCAGTGCTAGCGATCATCAAGGGGGCTCGGGAGCTTTCTTT.

CDR3 bases: TGTGCCAGCAGTTTTAGCACTAGCGGGAGATTTGAGCAGTTCTTC. Translation: CASSFSTSGRFEQFF. The chain couples TRBV27 to TRBJ2-1; TRBD2 matches at 11 bases. V lost 3 bases to trimming and J lost 9 bases; unmatched junction nucleotides: 7. Germline CDR1 and CDR2: MNHEY and SMNVEV (reference sequence). The CDR3 loop spans 15 amino acids.

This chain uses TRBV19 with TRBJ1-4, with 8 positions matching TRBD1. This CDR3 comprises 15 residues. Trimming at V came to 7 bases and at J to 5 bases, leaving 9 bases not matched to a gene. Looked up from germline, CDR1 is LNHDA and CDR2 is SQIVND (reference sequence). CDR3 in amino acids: CASKETRQGNEKLFF. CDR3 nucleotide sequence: TGTGCCAGTAAGGAGACCCGACAGGGGAATGAAAAACTGTTTTTT.

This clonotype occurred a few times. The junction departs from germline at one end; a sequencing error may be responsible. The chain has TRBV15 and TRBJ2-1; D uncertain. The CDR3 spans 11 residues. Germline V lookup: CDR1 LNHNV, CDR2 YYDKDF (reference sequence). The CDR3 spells CATMSYNGQFF. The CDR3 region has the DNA TGTGCCACCATGTCCTACAATGGGCAGTTCTTC.

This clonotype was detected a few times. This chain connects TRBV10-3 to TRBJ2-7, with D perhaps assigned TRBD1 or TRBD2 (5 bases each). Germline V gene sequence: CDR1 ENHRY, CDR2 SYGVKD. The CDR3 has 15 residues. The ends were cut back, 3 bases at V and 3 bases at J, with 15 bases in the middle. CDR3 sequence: CAISEGVAINYEQYF. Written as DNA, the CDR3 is TGTGCCATCAGTGAAGGGGTAGCGATAAACTACGAGCAGTACTTC.

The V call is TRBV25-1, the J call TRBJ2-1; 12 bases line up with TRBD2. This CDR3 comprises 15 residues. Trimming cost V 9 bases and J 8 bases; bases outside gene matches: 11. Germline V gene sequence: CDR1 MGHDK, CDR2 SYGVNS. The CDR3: CARLRSSGRVDEQFF. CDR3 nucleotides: TGTGCCAGGTTACGATCTAGCGGGAGGGTAGATGAGCAGTTCTTC.

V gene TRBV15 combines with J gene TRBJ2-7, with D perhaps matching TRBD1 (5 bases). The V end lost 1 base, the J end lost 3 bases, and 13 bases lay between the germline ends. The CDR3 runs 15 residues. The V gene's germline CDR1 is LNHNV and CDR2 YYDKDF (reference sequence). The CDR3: CATSRGGQGSYEQYF. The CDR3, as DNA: TGTGCCACCAGCAGAGGTGGCCAGGGAAGCTACGAGCAGTACTTC.

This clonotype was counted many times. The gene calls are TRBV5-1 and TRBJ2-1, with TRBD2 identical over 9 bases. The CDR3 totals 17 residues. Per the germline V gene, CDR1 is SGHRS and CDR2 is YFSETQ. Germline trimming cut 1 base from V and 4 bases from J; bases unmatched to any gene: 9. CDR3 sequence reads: CASSLFWREGGYNEQFF. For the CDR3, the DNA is TGCGCCAGCAGCTTGTTCTGGCGGGAGGGGGGATACAATGAGCAGTTCTTC.

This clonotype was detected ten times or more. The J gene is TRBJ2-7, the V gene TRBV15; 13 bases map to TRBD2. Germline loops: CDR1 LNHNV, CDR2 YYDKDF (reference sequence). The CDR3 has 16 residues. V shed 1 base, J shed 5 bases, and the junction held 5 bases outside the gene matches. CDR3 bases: TGTGCCACCAGCAGAGGGGGGACTAGCGGGACCGACGAGCAGTACTTC. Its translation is CATSRGGTSGTDEQYF.

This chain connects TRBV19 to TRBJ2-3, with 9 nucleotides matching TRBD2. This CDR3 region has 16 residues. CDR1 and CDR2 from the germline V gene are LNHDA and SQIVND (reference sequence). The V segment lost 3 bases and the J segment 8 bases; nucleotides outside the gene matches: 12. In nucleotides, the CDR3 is TGTGCCAGTAGTATGGGGAGCGGGAGGCGAGTTAGTACGCAGTATTTT. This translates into CASSMGSGRRVSTQYF.

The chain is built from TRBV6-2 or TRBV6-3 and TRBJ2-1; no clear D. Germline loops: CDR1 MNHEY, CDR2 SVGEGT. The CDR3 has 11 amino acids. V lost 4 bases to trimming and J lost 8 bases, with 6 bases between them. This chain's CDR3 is CASSWADEQFF. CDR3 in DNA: TGTGCCAGCAGTTGGGCTGATGAGCAGTTCTTC.